The clone carrying this T cell receptor (beta chain) appeared many times. No antigen is known for it. This sample was included in a study of naive and memory T cell subsets. Two oligonucleotides, mixed equimolar, formed the beta constant-region primer covering TRBC1 and TRBC2. TCRdb re-called the UMI-ligation and nested PCR reads with MiXCR, one entry per CDR3 protein. Of more than 35,000 distinct CDR3 sequences detected, 13% appear once; the ten largest clones hold around 20%. Study results and limitations: RNA-based TCR counts may shift with T cell activation and differentiation.

CD4+ T cell IFNgamma after overnight CMV lysate exposure gave donor CMV status. Trimming took 4 bases from V and 5 from J; bases not matched to a gene: 3. Per the germline V gene, CDR1 is SGHRS and CDR2 is YFSETQ. The CDR3 extends over 16 amino acids. The rearrangement joins TRBV5-1 to TRBJ2-2, with 15 bases aligning to TRBD2. The sample comprised effector memory CD4+ T cells from blood. Described subset: effector memory, CD45RA- CD27-. The receptor was derived from a human donor in good health. The CDR3 bases are TGCGCCAGCAGCACCGGGACTAGCGGGAGGACCGGGGAGCTGTTTTTT. Protein sequence: CASSTGTSGRTGELFF. Drawing the rest from reference TRBV5-1 and TRBJ2-2, the complete variable domain is KAGVTQTPRYLIKTRGQQVTLSCSPISGHRSVSWYQQTPGQGLQFLFEYFSETQRNKGNFPGRFSGRQFSNSRSEMNVSTLELGDSALYLCASSTGTSGRTGELFFGEGSRLTVL.